The 11 T cell receptor beta chains below all came from one sample that was sequenced in a study of blood T cell repertoires in COVID-19. Profiling relied on immunoSEQ multiplex PCR, and the TCRdb table lists in-frame clones only, not all of them. The sample shows 250,000 to 400,000 clones, roughly 89% of them seen only once. Input material: PBMCs or T cells enriched from blood (not recorded which). The receptors come from a man in his sixties who had recovered from COVID-19.

The chain is built from TRBV24-1 and TRBJ1-5, with TRBD1 identical over 7 bases. Germline loops: CDR1 KGHDR, CDR2 SFDVKD. Unmatched junction bases numbered 4, after V lost 9 bases and J lost 3 bases. The CDR3 covers 13 residues. Written as DNA, the CDR3 is TGTGCCACCCTGGGACAGTACAATCAGCCCCAGCATTTT. Translated, it gives CATLGQYNQPQHF.

The chain uses TRBV6-1 and TRBJ2-2; D gene uncertain. This CDR3 spans 15 amino acids. Germline assignment: CDR1 MNHNS and CDR2 SASEGT. Trimming pared 1 base from V and 4 bases from J, leaving 10 bases between. The CDR3 region has the DNA TGTGCCAGCAGTGAAGTCACAGCTACCACCGGGGAGCTGTTTTTT. Translation gives CASSEVTATTGELFF.

The chain uses TRBV30 and TRBJ1-2; D uncertain. In germline, CDR1 is GTSNPN, CDR2 SVGIG (reference sequence). The V end was cut by 5 bases, the J end by 4 bases, with 14 bases between. The length of the CDR3 is 13 residues. CDR3 nucleotide sequence: TGTGCCTGGGGTGGTCACGACATCTATGGCTACACCTTC. Encoded protein: CAWGGHDIYGYTF.

V gene TRBV4-2 combines with J gene TRBJ2-6, with 13 nucleotides matching TRBD2. This CDR3 has 21 amino acids. Germline V gene data show CDR1 as LGHNA and CDR2 as YNFKEQ. V was clipped by 7 bases and J by 4 bases; unmatched bases: 19. CDR3 nucleotide sequence: TGTGCCAGCACCACTACAACGGGGGGCACTAGCGGGAGGGTAGGGGCCAACGTCCTGACTTTC. Residues: CASTTTTGGTSGRVGANVLTF.

This chain links TRBV28 with TRBJ2-3; a weak D match, TRBD1 (5 bases). The CDR3 is 13 residues long. The germline gives CDR1 MDHEN, CDR2 SYDVKM. V was clipped by 6 bases and J by 0 bases, with 7 bases between them. CDR3 DNA sequence: TGTGCCAGCAGGGCAGGGAGCACAGATACGCAGTATTTT. Translating it yields CASRAGSTDTQYF.

The count of this clone is one. The J gene is TRBJ2-7, the V gene TRBV6-5; possibly TRBD1 for D (5 bases). Trimming removed 6 bases from V and 2 bases from J, with 8 bases in between. Germline CDR1 reads MNHEY; CDR2 reads SVGAGI. The CDR3 has 12 residues. The CDR3: CASRGEAYEQYF. In DNA, the CDR3 is TGTGCCAGCAGAGGGGAAGCCTACGAGCAGTACTTC.

The chain is built from TRBV18 and TRBJ1-5, with D maybe TRBD1 (6 bases). The CDR3 totals 15 residues. Trimming shortened V by 3 bases and J by 3 bases, and 12 bases separated the two germline ends. CDR1 is KGHSH, CDR2 LQKENI, per germline. The CDR3 DNA is TGTGCCAGCTCACCGGGCGGGGGCTACAATCAGCCCCAGCATTTT. It encodes CASSPGGGYNQPQHF.

The chain has TRBV29-1 and TRBJ2-7, with D uncertain. Between the trimmed V and J ends, which lost 3 bases and 2 bases, there was a span of 5 bases. There are 11 residues in the CDR3. The V gene's germline CDR1 is SQVTM and CDR2 ANQGSEA. The CDR3 region is CSVEATYEQYF. CDR3 DNA sequence: TGCAGCGTTGAGGCAACCTACGAGCAGTACTTC.

V gene TRBV10-2 combines with J gene TRBJ2-7; the match to TRBD2 covers 9 bases. Trimming removed 2 bases from V and 7 bases from J; junction bases left unmatched: 9. In germline, CDR1 is WSHSY, CDR2 SAAADI. The CDR3 length is 15 residues. The CDR3 nucleotides are TGCGCCAGCAGTGAGGGGGCTAGCGGGACCGTTGAGCAGTACTTC. Its translation is CASSEGASGTVEQYF.

The chain has TRBV24-1 and TRBJ2-5, with 11 bases fitting TRBD2. The trim removed 2 bases at V and 4 bases at J, leaving 2 bases unmatched. The CDR3 has 15 residues. Germline V gene lookup returns CDR1 KGHDR and CDR2 SFDVKD. The CDR3 region has the DNA TGTGCCACCAGTGATTCTGGGACTAGCGGAGAGACCCAGTACTTC. Translation: CATSDSGTSGETQYF.

V gene TRBV7-2 combines with J gene TRBJ2-2; 7 nucleotides line up with TRBD2. Germline V gene data show CDR1 as SGHTA and CDR2 as FQGNSA. There are 15 residues in the CDR3. V lost 1 base, J lost 4 bases, and 3 bases stayed unmatched. The CDR3 here is CASSLVAGVTGELFF. The CDR3, as DNA: TGTGCCAGCAGCTTAGTTGCGGGAGTCACCGGGGAGCTGTTTTTT.